A selection of T cell receptor beta chains follows, all from one sample in a study of vaccination effects on CD4 cells after COVID-19. Only in-frame clones appear in the TCRdb table, and some are missing; sequencing was by immunoSEQ multiplex PCR. The repertoire holds over 45,000 clones, around 67% seen once, with 5% to 6.5% in the top ten. Their antigens remain unidentified. Sample: CD4+ T cells from PBMCs cultured without peptide, taken before COVID-19 vaccination. The receptors originated from a human donor who received a COVID-19 vaccine. Each CDR3 is given with its conserved first and last residue. A D gene is named only where the DNA matches it firmly. Size tells how often a clone was seen (once, few, many) or the class of an expanded clone, and some rows leave it out.

D gene: TRBD1
J gene: TRBJ2-1
clone size: NA
V gene: TRBV5-1
CDR3 DNA: TGCGCCAGCGGGGGCAGGGGGCTTGACAATGAGCAGTTCTTC
CDR3 protein: CASGGRGLDNEQFF

D gene: NA
J gene: TRBJ2-1
clone size: NA
V gene: TRBV6-5
CDR3 DNA: TGTGCCAGCATCAAAAACTATGCGGGTCGCAATGAGCAGTTCTTC
CDR3 protein: CASIKNYAGRNEQFF

D gene: TRBD1
J gene: TRBJ1-1
clone size: NA
V gene: TRBV2
CDR3 DNA: TGTGCCAGCAGTGAAGTAACAGGGGGGAATACTGAAGCTTTCTTT
CDR3 protein: CASSEVTGGNTEAFF

D gene: TRBD1
J gene: TRBJ1-3
clone size: once
V gene: TRBV25-1
CDR3 DNA: TGTGCCAGCAGTGATTGGGACAGCTCCTCTGGAAACACCATATATTTT
CDR3 protein: CASSDWDSSSGNTIYF

D gene: NA
J gene: TRBJ1-2
clone size: once
V gene: TRBV7-9
CDR3 DNA: TGTGCCAGCAGCTTAGACGGGCTCGTCTATGGCTACACCTTC
CDR3 protein: CASSLDGLVYGYTF

D gene: NA
J gene: TRBJ1-1
clone size: NA
V gene: TRBV29-1
CDR3 DNA: TGCAGCCACGGGCCGGAAAGAGCTTTCTTT
CDR3 protein: CSHGPERAFF

D gene: NA
J gene: TRBJ2-3
clone size: NA
V gene: TRBV11-1
CDR3 DNA: TGTGCCAGCAGCCACCCTATGACGAGCGGCACAGATACGCAGTATTTT
CDR3 protein: CASSHPMTSGTDTQYF

D gene: TRBD2
J gene: TRBJ2-7
clone size: NA
V gene: TRBV28
CDR3 DNA: TGTGCCAGCCCGCAAGCGGCGGGAGTAAGGAACGAGCAGTACTTC
CDR3 protein: CASPQAAGVRNEQYF

D gene: TRBD1
J gene: TRBJ2-7
clone size: few
V gene: TRBV28
CDR3 DNA: TGTGCCAGCAGTCTCTCTGGACAGGTTCGCTCTTACGAGCAGTACTTC
CDR3 protein: CASSLSGQVRSYEQYF

D gene: NA
J gene: TRBJ1-5
clone size: NA
V gene: TRBV3-1/TRBV3-2
CDR3 DNA: TGTGCCAGCAGCCCTGACGGGGTGCCTCAGCCCCAGCATTTT
CDR3 protein: CASSPDGVPQPQHF

D gene: NA
J gene: TRBJ1-3
clone size: few
V gene: TRBV3-1/TRBV3-2
CDR3 DNA: TGTGCCAGCAGCCAAGAAGCCGATGCCATATATTTT
CDR3 protein: CASSQEADAIYF

D gene: NA
J gene: TRBJ1-2
clone size: NA
V gene: TRBV29-1
CDR3 DNA: TGCAGCGTTGTTATAGGTGGCTATGGCTACACCTTC
CDR3 protein: CSVVIGGYGYTF

D gene: NA
J gene: TRBJ1-5
clone size: NA
V gene: TRBV10-3
CDR3 DNA: TGTGCCATCAGTGAGGGAGGGGATCAGCCCCAGCATTTT
CDR3 protein: CAISEGGDQPQHF

D gene: TRBD1
J gene: TRBJ2-4
clone size: few
V gene: TRBV27
CDR3 DNA: TGTGCCAGCAGTTCCCTGCGGGACAGGCCGAAAAACATTCAGTACTTC
CDR3 protein: CASSSLRDRPKNIQYF

D gene: TRBD2
J gene: TRBJ2-1
clone size: NA
V gene: TRBV4-1
CDR3 DNA: TGCGCCAGCGAGCGGTCTAGCGGGATGAATGAGCAGTTCTTC
CDR3 protein: CASERSSGMNEQFF

D gene: NA
J gene: TRBJ1-3
clone size: few
V gene: TRBV11-3
CDR3 DNA: TGTGCCAGCAGCCCCGGGGGGCTTAAGGACACCATATATTTT
CDR3 protein: CASSPGGLKDTIYF

D gene: TRBD1
J gene: TRBJ1-2
clone size: NA
V gene: TRBV12-5
CDR3 DNA: TGTGCTAGTGGTTATCTGGACAGGTCCTATGGCTACACCTTC
CDR3 protein: CASGYLDRSYGYTF

D gene: NA
J gene: TRBJ2-3
clone size: NA
V gene: TRBV10-3
CDR3 DNA: TGTGCCTTCAGGGGGGCTGAAACAGATACGCAGTATTTT
CDR3 protein: CAFRGAETDTQYF

D gene: TRBD2
J gene: TRBJ2-7
clone size: few
V gene: TRBV6-6
CDR3 DNA: TGTGCCAGCAGTTACTCGAAGACTAGCTTCTACGAGCAGTACTTC
CDR3 protein: CASSYSKTSFYEQYF

D gene: NA
J gene: TRBJ2-7
clone size: NA
V gene: TRBV2
CDR3 DNA: TGTGCCAGTTCCTCTATAAACTCCTACGAGCAGTACTTC
CDR3 protein: CASSSINSYEQYF

D gene: NA
J gene: TRBJ1-2
clone size: NA
V gene: TRBV28
CDR3 DNA: TGTGCCAGCAGTAAAACCCGGCCCTATGGCTACACCTTC
CDR3 protein: CASSKTRPYGYTF

D gene: NA
J gene: TRBJ2-1
clone size: few
V gene: TRBV25-1
CDR3 DNA: TGTGCCAGCAGTGAATTTAGGACTGAGCAGTTCTTC
CDR3 protein: CASSEFRTEQFF

D gene: TRBD1
J gene: TRBJ1-5
clone size: NA
V gene: TRBV5-1
CDR3 DNA: TGCGCCAGCAGCTTGATGACAGGGACGAATCAGCCCCAGCATTTT
CDR3 protein: CASSLMTGTNQPQHF

D gene: TRBD1
J gene: TRBJ1-5
clone size: NA
V gene: TRBV18
CDR3 DNA: TGTGCCAGCTCACTGGACAGGGGAGCCCTTCGTAATCAGCCCCAGCATTTT
CDR3 protein: CASSLDRGALRNQPQHF

D gene: TRBD1
J gene: TRBJ1-5
clone size: once
V gene: TRBV5-5
CDR3 DNA: TGTGCCAGCAGAATATCCGGGACAGCTAATCAGCCCCAGCATTTT
CDR3 protein: CASRISGTANQPQHF

D gene: TRBD1
J gene: TRBJ2-7
clone size: NA
V gene: TRBV30
CDR3 DNA: TGTGCCTGGAATCGACTTAAATCCGGGACAGGGGGCGCAGAGTTGAACTTC
CDR3 protein: CAWNRLKSGTGGAELNF